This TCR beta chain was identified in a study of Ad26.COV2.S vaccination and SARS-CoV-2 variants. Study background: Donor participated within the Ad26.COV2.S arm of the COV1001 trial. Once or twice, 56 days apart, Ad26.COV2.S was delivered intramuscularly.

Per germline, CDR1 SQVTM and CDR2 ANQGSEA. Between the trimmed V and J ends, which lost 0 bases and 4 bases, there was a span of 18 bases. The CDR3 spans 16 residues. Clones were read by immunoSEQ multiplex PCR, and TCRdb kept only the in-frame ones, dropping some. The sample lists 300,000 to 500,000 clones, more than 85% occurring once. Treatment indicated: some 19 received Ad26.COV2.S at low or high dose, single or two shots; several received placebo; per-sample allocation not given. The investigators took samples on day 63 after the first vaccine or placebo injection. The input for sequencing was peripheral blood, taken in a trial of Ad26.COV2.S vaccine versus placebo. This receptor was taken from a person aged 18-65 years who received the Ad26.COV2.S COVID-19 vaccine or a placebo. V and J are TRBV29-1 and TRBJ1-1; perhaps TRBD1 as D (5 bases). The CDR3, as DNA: TGCAGCGTTGAAGATCCCGGCAGGGCGCGGGGCACTGAAGCTTTCTTT. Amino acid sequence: CSVEDPGRARGTEAFF.